The 32 T cell receptor beta chains reported below all come from one sample, sequenced in a study of Graves' ophthalmopathy and Graves' hyperthyroidism. RNA transcripts were the template, and TCR beta CDR3 regions were amplified from them. First-round RT-PCR relied on HTBI primers, and a second-round multiplex PCR came next. TCRdb independently ran MiXCR on the multiplex PCR reads; one entry per CDR3 protein. The sample comprises over 150,000 distinct CDR3 sequences, under 40% of which are singletons, and roughly 5.2% rests with the top ten. The material sequenced was peripheral blood. Receptors originate from a woman aged 40 to 50 with Graves' ophthalmopathy.

Many counts were recorded for this clonotype. The chain links TRBV7-6 to TRBJ2-7; 8 bases are a match to TRBD1. The CDR3 contains 14 residues. Germline CDR1 and CDR2: SGHVS and FNYEAQ. The V gene end was trimmed by 5 bases and the J gene end by 10 bases; junction bases not matched to a gene: 13. The CDR3 DNA follows: TGTGCCAGCAGCCCGGGGACAGGAGTCTCTATTCAGTACTTC. Translating gives CASSPGTGVSIQYF.

This clonotype appeared many times. The chain employs TRBV19 and TRBJ1-2; 9 positions match TRBD1. The CDR3 totals 14 residues. Germline V gene lookup returns CDR1 LNHDA and CDR2 SQIVND (reference sequence). V gave up 3 bases and J gave up 5 bases; unmatched junction bases: 4. CDR3 amino acids: CASSIGDRAYGYTF. The DNA for the CDR3 is TGTGCCAGTAGTATTGGGGACAGGGCTTATGGCTACACCTTC.

This clonotype has a handful of counts. The chain couples TRBV6-1 to TRBJ2-2, with TRBD2 as a possible D gene (5 bases). V was clipped by 6 bases and J by 3 bases, with 11 bases between them. This CDR3 is built from 14 residues. Germline V lookup: CDR1 MNHNS, CDR2 SASEGT. The CDR3 nucleotides are TGTGCCAGCAGCACATTGGGAGACACCGGGGAGCTGTTTTTT. This translates into CASSTLGDTGELFF.

This clonotype has at least ten counts. This chain uses TRBV9 with TRBJ1-6; D may be TRBD1 (5 bases). V lost 0 bases and J lost 9, with 16 bases in between. This CDR3 comprises 16 residues. The germline gives CDR1 SGDLS, CDR2 YYNGEE. The CDR3 reads CASSVGVSGGSSPLHF. CDR3 in DNA: TGTGCCAGCAGCGTAGGAGTGTCGGGGGGTAGTTCACCCCTCCACTTT.

This sequence joins TRBV2 and TRBJ1-1; TRBD1 agrees at 9 bases. Trimming took 8 bases from V and 3 from J; bases not matched to a gene: 4. Germline V gene sequence: CDR1 SNHLY, CDR2 FYNNEI. The CDR3 length is 13 residues. The CDR3 DNA follows: TGTGCCAGCTCGGGGACAGGGTACACTGAAGCTTTCTTT. It encodes CASSGTGYTEAFF.

A single count supports this clonotype. The chain uses TRBV20-1 and TRBJ2-5; either TRBD1 or TRBD2 may supply D (5 bases each). The CDR3 consists of 13 residues. Trimming cost V 5 bases and J 4 bases, with 14 bases left between them. Per germline, CDR1 DFQATT and CDR2 SNEGSKA (reference sequence). As DNA, the CDR3 is TGCAGTGCTGCCGGGACCCCCGGAGAGACCCAGTACTTC. The encoded protein is CSAAGTPGETQYF.

This clonotype was recorded many times. J is TRBJ2-5 and V is TRBV12-3 or TRBV12-4; D possibly corresponds to TRBD1 (5 bases). Trimming left V 2 bases short and J 1 base short, with 11 bases between. This CDR3 comprises 15 residues. Here the CDR3 DNA reads TGTGCCAGCAGTTTAAATTCAGGGCTCCAAGAGACCCAGTACTTC. It specifies CASSLNSGLQETQYF.

The CDR3 sequence: CASRNRGTQYF. CDR3 bases: TGTGCCAGCAGGAATCGGGGGACCCAGTACTTC. The chain employs TRBV7-2 and TRBJ2-5; D is perhaps TRBD2 (5 bases). This CDR3 is 11 amino acids long. Germline V lookup: CDR1 SGHTA, CDR2 FQGNSA. The ends were cut back, 6 bases at V and 7 bases at J, with 9 bases in the middle.

The table lists this clonotype with many counts. The chain joins TRBV6-2 or TRBV6-3 to TRBJ1-2; the D gene is possibly TRBD1 (6 bases). From germline, CDR1 is MNHEY and CDR2 SVGEGT. The CDR3 sequence is 16 residues long. Between the trimmed V and J ends, which lost 2 bases and 3 bases, there was a span of 16 bases. The CDR3 DNA reads as TGTGCCAGCAGTTACAGGGCCGACAGGCCCTACTATGGCTACACCTTC. Translated: CASSYRADRPYYGYTF.

This clonotype was seen at least ten times. The chain combines TRBV6-1 with TRBJ1-1; 7 bases are shared with TRBD1. The germline V gene has CDR1 MNHNS and CDR2 SASEGT. This CDR3 comprises 15 residues. Trimming at V came to 4 bases and at J to 1 base, leaving 6 bases not matched to a gene. CDR3 sequence: CASSAPGQPNTEAFF. CDR3 DNA sequence: TGTGCCAGCAGTGCCCCGGGACAGCCGAACACTGAAGCTTTCTTT.

This clonotype appeared many times. The chain recombines TRBV29-1 with TRBJ2-2, with TRBD2 as a possible D gene (7 bases). The CDR3 has 16 amino acids. Per the germline V gene, CDR1 is SQVTM and CDR2 is ANQGSEA. V was clipped by 7 bases and J by 5 bases, with 23 bases between them. The CDR3 bases are TGCAGCGCATCTCGCCCTACAGGGCGGGGGACCGGGGAGCTGTTTTTT. The encoded protein is CSASRPTGRGTGELFF.

V and J are TRBV12-3 or TRBV12-4 and TRBJ1-2, with D maybe TRBD1 (5 bases). V was clipped by 5 bases and J by 8 bases, with 18 bases between them. This CDR3 contains 14 residues. The CDR3 loop is CASSLWDGGGGYTF. The CDR3 nucleotides are TGTGCCAGCAGTCTCTGGGACGGAGGCGGCGGCTACACCTTC.

This clonotype has ten or more counts. The rearrangement uses TRBV27 and TRBJ1-6; D is undetermined. CDR3 length: 12 residues. The germline V and J ends were trimmed by 1 base and 10 bases, with 5 bases remaining between them. Germline loops: CDR1 MNHEY, CDR2 SMNVEV (reference sequence). CDR3 protein: CASSLFGSPLHF. Written as DNA, the CDR3 is TGTGCCAGCAGTTTATTTGGCTCACCCCTCCACTTT.

This rearrangement joins TRBV6-2 or TRBV6-3 to TRBJ1-1; D call uncertain. CDR1 and CDR2 (germline): MNHEY, SVGEGT. The V and J ends lost 6 bases and 1 base respectively, with 12 bases between them. CDR3 length equals 14 residues. The CDR3 DNA reads as TGTGCCAGCAGCAAGGTCGGATGGAACACTGAAGCTTTCTTT. Translation: CASSKVGWNTEAFF.

This clonotype was seen at least ten times. The V gene is TRBV27, the J gene TRBJ2-2; 7 positions agree with TRBD2. The V and J ends lost 5 bases and 7 bases, in that order; junction bases with no gene match: 7. CDR1 is MNHEY and CDR2 is SMNVEV in the germline V gene (reference sequence). The CDR3 is 14 amino acids. CDR3 nucleotide sequence: TGTGCCAGCAGTGCGGGACTAAGGGGCGGGGAGCTGTTTTTT. Translating gives CASSAGLRGGELFF.

This sequence joins TRBV24-1 and TRBJ2-5, with TRBD1 identical over 8 bases. Trimming at V came to 2 bases and at J to 7 bases, leaving 20 bases not matched to a gene. Germline V gene sequence: CDR1 KGHDR, CDR2 SFDVKD. The CDR3 has 19 residues. CDR3 DNA: TGTGCCACCAGTGATTCAAGAGCTTCGGCAGGGGGCAAGGTTGGGACCCAGTACTTC. Protein: CATSDSRASAGGKVGTQYF.

This clonotype was picked up many times. The gene calls are TRBV5-6 and TRBJ1-2; 12 bases are shared with TRBD1. The V gene end was trimmed by 1 base and the J gene end by 0 bases; junction bases not matched to a gene: 7. Per the germline V gene, CDR1 is SGHDT and CDR2 is YYEEEE. This CDR3 has 18 residues. The CDR3 DNA follows: TGTGCCAGCAGCTTGCAGGCGGGACAGGGGGCTTCTAACTATGGCTACACCTTC. Its protein is CASSLQAGQGASNYGYTF.

This clonotype has at least ten counts. The rearrangement joins TRBV18 to TRBJ1-1, with D maybe TRBD1 (6 bases). The ends were cut back, 5 bases at V and 1 base at J, with 11 bases in the middle. Per the germline V gene, CDR1 is KGHSH and CDR2 is LQKENI. The CDR3 contains 14 residues. CDR3 amino acids: CASSADRTNTEAFF. The DNA for the CDR3 is TGTGCCAGCTCAGCCGACAGGACGAACACTGAAGCTTTCTTT.

The J gene is TRBJ2-7, the V gene TRBV20-1, with D tentatively TRBD2 (6 bases). The germline V and J ends were trimmed by 6 bases and 7 bases, with 16 bases remaining between them. The germline V gene has CDR1 DFQATT and CDR2 SNEGSKA (reference sequence). The CDR3 contains 12 residues. CDR3: CSALRGGGEQYF. The CDR3 bases are TGCAGTGCCCTGAGGGGCGGAGGGGAGCAGTACTTC.

The chain links TRBV12-3 or TRBV12-4 to TRBJ1-1, with 8 bases identical to TRBD1. V was pared by 6 bases and J by 4 bases, with 7 bases of the junction left unmatched. The length of the CDR3 is 14 residues. The CDR3 sequence: CASRIGQGRTEAFF. CDR3 DNA sequence: TGTGCCAGCAGGATAGGACAGGGCCGCACTGAAGCTTTCTTT.

This sequence joins TRBV5-1 and TRBJ1-1, with 12 bases identical to TRBD1. V was clipped by 0 bases and J by 3 bases; unmatched bases: 6. Per the germline V gene, CDR1 is SGHRS and CDR2 is YFSETQ. The CDR3 has 17 residues. In DNA, the CDR3 is TGCGCCAGCAGCTTGGAAGGGACAGGGGGCTTGGACACTGAAGCTTTCTTT. Translated, it gives CASSLEGTGGLDTEAFF.

This chain connects TRBV30 to TRBJ1-1, with D unresolved. The germline V gene encodes CDR1 GTSNPN and CDR2 SVGIG (reference sequence). Trimming took 4 bases from V and 3 from J, leaving 12 bases between them. The CDR3 totals 13 residues. CDR3 amino acids: CAWNFEGYTEAFF. CDR3 nucleotide sequence: TGTGCCTGGAATTTCGAGGGATACACTGAAGCTTTCTTT.

At least ten counts were recorded for this clonotype. This chain uses TRBV20-1 with TRBJ2-7, with D tentatively TRBD2 (6 bases). The germline V gene encodes CDR1 DFQATT and CDR2 SNEGSKA (reference sequence). V gave up 3 bases and J gave up 4 bases, with 10 bases separating them. This CDR3 comprises 12 residues. The CDR3 DNA reads TGCAGTGCTAGTAAGGGGAGGTACGAGCAGTACTTC. Protein: CSASKGRYEQYF.

The chain links TRBV28 to TRBJ2-7, with 15 bases matching TRBD2. With V trimmed by 1 base and J by 5 bases, 9 bases remained unmatched. CDR3 length equals 18 residues. CDR1 and CDR2 from the germline V gene are MDHEN and SYDVKM. CDR3 DNA sequence: TGTGCCAGCAGTTTATCTCCCTGGACTAGCGGGAGGGCCGACGAGCAGTACTTC. Translated, it gives CASSLSPWTSGRADEQYF.

This clonotype was recorded many times. The rearrangement links TRBV6-5 to TRBJ2-7; D is uncertain. V was clipped by 5 bases and J by 5 bases, with 7 bases between them. The CDR3 runs 11 residues. Germline V CDR1 and CDR2: MNHEY, SVGAGI. The CDR3 is CASSPYNEQYF. CDR3 bases: TGTGCCAGCAGTCCTTATAACGAGCAGTACTTC.

This clonotype has at least ten counts. The chain joins TRBV20-1 to TRBJ2-2; D is unresolved. Germline V lookup: CDR1 DFQATT, CDR2 SNEGSKA (reference sequence). This CDR3 region has 12 residues. V dropped 5 bases and J dropped 3 bases, with 7 bases sitting between them. CDR3 in DNA: TGCAGTGCTCCTGGGGACACCGGGGAGCTGTTTTTT. It encodes CSAPGDTGELFF.

The chain is built from TRBV14 and TRBJ1-1; D remains ambiguous. Germline V gene data show CDR1 as SGHDN and CDR2 as FVKESK. The CDR3 spans 11 residues. Trimming removed 8 bases at V and 8 bases at J, with 12 bases between. The CDR3 region is CASAVGSEAFF. The CDR3 bases are TGTGCCAGCGCGGTGGGATCCGAAGCTTTCTTT.

The CDR3 sequence is CASSPLGGRDTEAFF. The DNA for the CDR3 is TGTGCCAGCAGTCCCCTAGGGGGGAGGGACACTGAAGCTTTCTTT. The gene calls are TRBV28 and TRBJ1-1, with TRBD1 as a possible D gene (6 bases). V was pared by 5 bases and J by 3 bases, with 16 bases between. This CDR3 is built from 15 residues. Per the germline V gene, CDR1 is MDHEN and CDR2 is SYDVKM.

This clonotype was seen at least ten times. V usage is TRBV2 and J usage is TRBJ2-3; TRBD1 matches at 8 bases. The CDR3 runs 16 residues. Germline V gene lookup returns CDR1 SNHLY and CDR2 FYNNEI. V dropped 2 bases and J dropped 4; count of bases not matched to a gene: 8. CDR3 DNA: TGTGCCAGCAGTGAATGGGGGACAGGCGTCGCAGATACGCAGTATTTT. Its translation: CASSEWGTGVADTQYF.

This chain joins TRBV20-1 and TRBJ1-2; 7 positions match TRBD1. CDR1 and CDR2 (germline): DFQATT, SNEGSKA (reference sequence). The CDR3 is 12 amino acids. As DNA, the CDR3 is TGCAATATGCGGCAGGGGGTCTATGGCTACACCTTC. Its protein product is CNMRQGVYGYTF.

This clonotype was recorded many times. J is TRBJ2-5 and V is TRBV6-2 or TRBV6-3, with TRBD2 as a possible D gene (6 bases). The CDR3 covers 14 residues. V was shortened by 5 bases and J by 4 bases, with 14 bases between the two germline ends. The germline CDR1 and CDR2 sequences are MNHEY and SVGEGT. The DNA for the CDR3 is TGTGCCAGCAGTCCCCGGACTATAGGAGAGACCCAGTACTTC. It encodes CASSPRTIGETQYF.

This chain uses TRBV7-8 with TRBJ2-7; perhaps TRBD1 as D (5 bases). The CDR3 has 14 residues. Trimming took 2 bases from V and 3 from J, leaving 11 bases between them. Germline-derived CDR1 and CDR2 are SGHVS and FQNEAQ. The CDR3: CASSLSRQGYEQYF. The DNA of the CDR3 is TGTGCCAGCAGCTTATCGCGGCAGGGCTACGAGCAGTACTTC.